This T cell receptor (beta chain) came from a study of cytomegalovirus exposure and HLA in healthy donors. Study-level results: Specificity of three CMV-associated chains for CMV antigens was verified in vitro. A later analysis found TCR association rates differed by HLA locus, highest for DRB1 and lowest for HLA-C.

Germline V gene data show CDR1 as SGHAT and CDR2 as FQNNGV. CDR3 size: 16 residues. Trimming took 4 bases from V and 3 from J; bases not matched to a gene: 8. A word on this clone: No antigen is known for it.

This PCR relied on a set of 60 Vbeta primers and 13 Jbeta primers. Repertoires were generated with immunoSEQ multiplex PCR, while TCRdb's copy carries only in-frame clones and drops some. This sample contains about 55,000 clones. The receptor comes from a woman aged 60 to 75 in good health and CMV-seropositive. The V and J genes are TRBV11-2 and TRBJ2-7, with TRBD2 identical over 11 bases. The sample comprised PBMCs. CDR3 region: CASSSRGTSGLYEQYF. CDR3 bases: TGTGCCAGCAGCTCCCGAGGGACTAGCGGCCTCTACGAGCAGTACTTC.